These 14 T cell receptor beta chains were sequenced from one sample in a study of Ad26.COV2.S vaccination and SARS-CoV-2 variants. Treatment: around 19 received Ad26.COV2.S at low or high dose, single or two shots; roughly five received placebo; per-sample allocation not given. On day 63 after the first injection, vaccine and placebo recipients gave samples. TCRdb keeps only in-frame clones here, not all; method: immunoSEQ multiplex PCR. The sample consists of fewer than 500,000 clones, about 92% of them appearing once. The sequencing here drew on peripheral blood, taken in a trial of Ad26.COV2.S vaccine versus placebo. The receptors were sampled from a person between 18 and 59 years old who received the Ad26.COV2.S COVID-19 vaccine or a placebo.

The rearrangement links TRBV6-5 to TRBJ2-1, with D unresolved. Germline CDR1 is MNHEY and CDR2 is SVGAGI. CDR3 size: 10 residues. The ends were cut back, 6 bases at V and 10 bases at J, with 7 bases in the middle. CDR3 coding DNA: TGTGCCAGCAGCCCAGTGGAGCAGTTCTTC. It yields the protein CASSPVEQFF.

V is TRBV5-1 and J is TRBJ2-3, with D maybe TRBD2 (6 bases). The CDR3 consists of 13 residues. Germline V gene data show CDR1 as SGHRS and CDR2 as YFSETQ. V shed 3 bases and J shed 1 base, with 6 bases lying between them. The CDR3 region is CASSSGGTDTQYF. CDR3 sequence (DNA): TGCGCCAGCAGCTCGGGGGGCACAGATACGCAGTATTTT.

This clone was picked up one time. Here the CDR3 reads CASSPSVGEQYF. The CDR3 nucleotides read TGTGCCAGCAGCCCCAGCGTCGGTGAGCAGTACTTC. The chain uses TRBV6-2 or TRBV6-3 and TRBJ2-7, with unresolved D. Looked up from germline, CDR1 is MNHEY and CDR2 is SVGEGT. V shed 6 bases and J shed 7 bases, with 13 bases lying between them. This CDR3 spans 12 amino acids.

The rearrangement uses TRBV5-1 and TRBJ2-1; 8 nucleotides align to TRBD2. V was clipped by 0 bases and J by 7 bases; unmatched bases: 6. The CDR3 consists of 15 residues. CDR1 SGHRS and CDR2 YFSETQ come from the germline V gene. CDR3 protein: CASSLDGTSLNEQFF. In nucleotides, the CDR3 is TGCGCCAGCAGCTTGGATGGGACTAGTCTAAATGAGCAGTTCTTC. Looking up the rest from reference TRBV5-1 and TRBJ2-1 gives the full variable domain: KAGVTQTPRYLIKTRGQQVTLSCSPISGHRSVSWYQQTPGQGLQFLFEYFSETQRNKGNFPGRFSGRQFSNSRSEMNVSTLELGDSALYLCASSLDGTSLNEQFFGPGTRLTVL.

CDR3 protein: CASSQDISWGGNEQFF. CDR3 coding DNA: TGCGCCAGCAGCCAAGATATCAGTTGGGGGGGGAATGAGCAGTTCTTC. The chain uses TRBV4-1 and TRBJ2-1, with 7 bases matching TRBD2. The V segment lost 0 bases and the J segment 7 bases; nucleotides outside the gene matches: 9. The CDR3 runs 16 residues. From germline, CDR1 is MGHRA and CDR2 YSYEKL.

The chain couples TRBV5-1 to TRBJ2-7; 9 nucleotides align to TRBD1. V trimming: 3 bases; J trimming: 4 bases; junction bases outside the gene matches: 5. CDR3 length: 14 residues. Germline-derived CDR1 and CDR2 are SGHRS and YFSETQ. For the CDR3, the DNA is TGCGCCAGCAGCTCCGGGACAGGGATATACGAGCAGTACTTC. This translates into CASSSGTGIYEQYF. The whole variable domain, remainder taken from reference TRBV5-1 and TRBJ2-7, is KAGVTQTPRYLIKTRGQQVTLSCSPISGHRSVSWYQQTPGQGLQFLFEYFSETQRNKGNFPGRFSGRQFSNSRSEMNVSTLELGDSALYLCASSSGTGIYEQYFGPGTRLTVT.

CDR3 in DNA: TGTGCCACCAGCAGAGGAGAGGGTTTCCCCTACACCGGGGAGCTGTTTTTT. Encoded protein: CATSRGEGFPYTGELFF. The chain recombines TRBV15 with TRBJ2-2; a weak D match, TRBD2 (5 bases). Germline lookup yields CDR1 LNHNV and CDR2 YYDKDF (reference sequence). Trimming took 1 base from V and 3 from J, leaving 15 bases between them. This CDR3 has 17 residues.

The V and J genes are TRBV24-1 and TRBJ1-2; D gene ambiguous. This CDR3 region has 13 residues. Trimming pared 3 bases from V and 4 bases from J, leaving 8 bases between. CDR1 and CDR2 from the germline V gene are KGHDR and SFDVKD. The CDR3 DNA is TGTGCCACCAGTGATCTGGACTCCTATGGCTACACCTTC. This gives the protein CATSDLDSYGYTF.

The chain combines TRBV7-2 with TRBJ2-7; 13 bases map to TRBD2. V lost 0 bases to trimming and J lost 5 bases; unmatched junction nucleotides: 7. The CDR3 spans 17 residues. Germline values: CDR1 SGHTA, CDR2 FQGNSA. The CDR3 bases are TGTGCCAGCAGCTTAGCTTCGGGACTAGCGGGATCACACGAGCAGTACTTC. This gives the protein CASSLASGLAGSHEQYF.

J is TRBJ1-4 and V is TRBV5-6, with unresolved D. Germline V lookup: CDR1 SGHDT, CDR2 YYEEEE. V shed 5 bases and J shed 0 bases, with 11 bases lying between them. This CDR3 spans 15 amino acids. The CDR3 is CASRSRIATNEKLFF. CDR3 nucleotide sequence: TGTGCCAGCAGGAGCCGGATTGCAACTAATGAAAAACTGTTTTTT.

The chain carries TRBV5-1 and TRBJ2-1, with TRBD2 matching 8 bases. Germline V gene sequence: CDR1 SGHRS, CDR2 YFSETQ. V lost 4 bases, J lost 2 bases, and 8 bases stayed unmatched. CDR3 length: 16 residues. Here the CDR3 reads CASSGLAGGPYNEQFF. The CDR3 bases are TGCGCCAGCAGCGGGCTAGCGGGTGGGCCCTACAATGAGCAGTTCTTC.

This chain uses TRBV2 with TRBJ2-5, with D uncertain. CDR3 length equals 12 residues. V was shortened by 8 bases and J by 2 bases, with 9 bases between the two germline ends. CDR1 SNHLY and CDR2 FYNNEI come from the germline V gene. The CDR3 bases are TGTGCCAGCTCCAAAGGACAAGAGACCCAGTACTTC. This encodes CASSKGQETQYF.

The rearrangement joins TRBV4-3 to TRBJ2-2; the D gene is possibly TRBD2 (7 bases). V was pared by 5 bases and J by 3 bases, with 16 bases between. This CDR3 contains 16 residues. From germline, CDR1 is LGHNA and CDR2 YSLEER. For the CDR3, the DNA is TGCGCCAGCAGCGGGGGCGGGAGAGCGTACACCGGGGAGCTGTTTTTT. It specifies CASSGGGRAYTGELFF.

This clone occurred once. The genes are TRBV7-2 and TRBJ2-7, with D uncertain. Looked up from germline, CDR1 is SGHTA and CDR2 is FQGNSA. V shed 11 bases and J shed 6 bases, with 14 bases lying between them. The length of the CDR3 is 11 residues. The CDR3 loop reads CASGVSGEQYF. In nucleotides, the CDR3 is TGTGCCTCCGGAGTAAGTGGCGAGCAGTACTTC.